Only one count was recorded for the clone carrying this TCR beta chain. CDR3 length equals 9 residues. Germline CDR1 DFQATT, CDR2 SNEGSKA (reference sequence). The V end was cut by 3 bases, the J end by 10 bases, with 6 bases between. The data belong to a study of blood T cell repertoires in COVID-19. Study background: COVID-19 samples, acute and convalescent, were from the United States, Italy and Spain. The cDNA or gDNA used as material had been derived from T cells, B-cell-depleted T cells, or PBMCs.

How the authors handled the data: By means of reference gene primer amplification, nucleated cell counts were estimated. The table came from immunoSEQ multiplex PCR; TCRdb's copy has only in-frame clones and leaves some out. V and J calls plus clone size are reproduced from that table; the DNA served to infer D and trimming. The sample lists roughly 59,000 clones, more than 60% occurring once. The chain employs TRBV20-1 and TRBJ1-2; D gene unclear. The sample was peripheral blood. The receptor comes from a human donor in a cohort sampled during active COVID-19. CDR3 sequence (DNA): TGCAGTGCTAGGGGAGTCTACACCTTC. Protein product: CSARGVYTF.